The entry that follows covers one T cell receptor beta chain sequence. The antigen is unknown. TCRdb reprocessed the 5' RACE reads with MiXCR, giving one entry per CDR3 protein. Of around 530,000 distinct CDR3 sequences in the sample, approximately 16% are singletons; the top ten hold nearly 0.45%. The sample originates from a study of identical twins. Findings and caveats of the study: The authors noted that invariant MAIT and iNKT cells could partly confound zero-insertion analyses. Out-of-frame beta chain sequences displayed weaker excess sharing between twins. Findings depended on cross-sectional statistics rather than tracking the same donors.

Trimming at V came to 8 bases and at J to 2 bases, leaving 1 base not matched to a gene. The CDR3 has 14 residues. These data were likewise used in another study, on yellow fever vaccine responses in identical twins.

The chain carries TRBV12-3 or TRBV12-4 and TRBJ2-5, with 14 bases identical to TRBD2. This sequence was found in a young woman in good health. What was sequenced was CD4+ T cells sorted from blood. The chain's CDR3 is CASGTSGRQETQYF. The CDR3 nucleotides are TGTGCCAGCGGGACTAGCGGGAGACAAGAGACCCAGTACTTC.